These T cell receptor beta chains were read from a single sample in a study of blood T cell repertoires in COVID-19. The method was immunoSEQ multiplex PCR; TCRdb's version includes in-frame clones alone and lacks a portion of them. The table records about 280,000 clones, about 89% of them present only once. The sample consisted of peripheral blood. All receptors derive from a man aged 40-49 years with active or convalescent COVID-19. Both conserved end residues are part of each CDR3. A D gene is named only where the DNA matches it firmly. Size values are once, few and many counts, or a class for expanded clones, and some rows have none.

j_call: TRBJ2-7; v_call: TRBV11-2; d_call: TRBD1; clone_size: -; cdr3_aa: CASSPWTGEGEQYF; cdr3_nt: TGTGCCAGCAGCCCCTGGACAGGGGAGGGCGAGCAGTACTTC
j_call: TRBJ1-1; v_call: TRBV5-1; d_call: -; clone_size: -; cdr3_aa: CASSLPGSEAFF; cdr3_nt: TGCGCCAGCAGCTTGCCAGGGTCTGAAGCTTTCTTT
j_call: TRBJ1-1; v_call: TRBV5-1; d_call: TRBD1; clone_size: -; cdr3_aa: CASSSNQGVGTEAFF; cdr3_nt: TGCGCCAGCAGCTCAAACCAGGGGGTCGGAACTGAAGCTTTCTTT
j_call: TRBJ2-1; v_call: TRBV6-2/TRBV6-3; d_call: -; clone_size: -; cdr3_aa: CASSYRQGIGEQFF; cdr3_nt: TGTGCCAGCAGTTACAGGCAGGGTATCGGTGAGCAGTTCTTC
j_call: TRBJ1-4; v_call: TRBV4-1; d_call: -; clone_size: -; cdr3_aa: CASSHPTGRGEKLFF; cdr3_nt: TGCGCCAGCAGCCATCCTACAGGGAGGGGTGAAAAACTGTTTTTT
j_call: TRBJ1-4; v_call: TRBV9; d_call: -; clone_size: once; cdr3_aa: CASSVDLGGRKLFF; cdr3_nt: TGTGCCAGCAGCGTAGATTTGGGAGGACGAAAACTGTTTTTT
j_call: TRBJ2-7; v_call: TRBV3-1/TRBV3-2; d_call: TRBD1; clone_size: -; cdr3_aa: CASSQGTGNYEQYF; cdr3_nt: TGTGCCAGCAGCCAAGGGACAGGGAATTACGAGCAGTACTTC
j_call: TRBJ1-2; v_call: TRBV5-6; d_call: -; clone_size: once; cdr3_aa: CASSFSRYGLSGGYTF; cdr3_nt: TGTGCCAGCAGCTTTAGCAGGTACGGACTAAGCGGTGGCTACACCTTC
j_call: TRBJ1-2; v_call: TRBV24-1; d_call: -; clone_size: -; cdr3_aa: CATSGGSYYGYTF; cdr3_nt: TGTGCCACCAGTGGCGGGTCATACTATGGCTACACCTTC
j_call: TRBJ1-3; v_call: TRBV5-1; d_call: -; clone_size: -; cdr3_aa: CASSPSRGPGNTIYF; cdr3_nt: TGCGCCAGCAGTCCCTCCCGGGGTCCTGGAAACACCATATATTTT
j_call: TRBJ2-1; v_call: TRBV7-2; d_call: TRBD2; clone_size: -; cdr3_aa: CASRPGTRAYNEQFF; cdr3_nt: TGTGCCAGCAGGCCCGGGACTAGGGCCTACAATGAGCAGTTCTTC
j_call: TRBJ2-7; v_call: TRBV12-3/TRBV12-4; d_call: -; clone_size: -; cdr3_aa: CASSRYYEQYF; cdr3_nt: TGTGCCAGCAGCCGCTATTACGAGCAGTACTTC
j_call: TRBJ2-7; v_call: TRBV6-1; d_call: TRBD2; clone_size: once; cdr3_aa: CASSEAGRAAYEQYF; cdr3_nt: TGTGCCAGCAGTGAAGCCGGGAGGGCCGCCTACGAGCAGTACTTC
j_call: TRBJ1-1; v_call: TRBV5-4; d_call: TRBD1; clone_size: -; cdr3_aa: CASSWDRGNTEAFF; cdr3_nt: TGTGCCAGCAGCTGGGACAGGGGCAACACTGAAGCTTTCTTT
j_call: TRBJ2-1; v_call: TRBV9; d_call: TRBD2; clone_size: -; cdr3_aa: CASSVDPGASGGFYNEQFF; cdr3_nt: TGTGCCAGCAGCGTAGACCCCGGGGCTAGCGGGGGGTTCTACAATGAGCAGTTCTTC
j_call: TRBJ1-5; v_call: TRBV6-5; d_call: TRBD1; clone_size: -; cdr3_aa: CASRRGPNQPQHF; cdr3_nt: TGTGCCAGCAGGAGGGGGCCTAATCAGCCCCAGCATTTT
j_call: TRBJ2-2; v_call: TRBV27; d_call: -; clone_size: -; cdr3_aa: CASSLHRNTGELFF; cdr3_nt: TGTGCCAGCAGTTTACACAGGAACACCGGGGAGCTGTTTTTT
j_call: TRBJ2-5; v_call: TRBV30; d_call: TRBD2; clone_size: -; cdr3_aa: CAWSFGGETQYF; cdr3_nt: TGTGCCTGGAGCTTCGGGGGGGAGACCCAGTACTTC
j_call: TRBJ2-7; v_call: TRBV9; d_call: -; clone_size: -; cdr3_aa: CASSLTGFPGDEQYF; cdr3_nt: TGTGCCAGCAGCCTGACGGGGTTTCCGGGTGACGAGCAGTACTTC
j_call: TRBJ2-2; v_call: TRBV9; d_call: TRBD1; clone_size: -; cdr3_aa: CASSISTGGTGELFF; cdr3_nt: TGTGCCAGCAGCATCTCGACAGGGGGAACCGGGGAGCTGTTTTTT
j_call: TRBJ2-1; v_call: TRBV5-4; d_call: TRBD2; clone_size: -; cdr3_aa: CASRPKSGGEFEEQFF; cdr3_nt: TGTGCCAGCAGACCCAAAAGCGGGGGGGAATTTGAAGAGCAGTTCTTC
j_call: TRBJ1-5; v_call: TRBV7-8; d_call: -; clone_size: few; cdr3_aa: CASSLAAGWSNQPQHF; cdr3_nt: TGTGCCAGCAGCTTAGCAGCAGGGTGGAGCAATCAGCCCCAGCATTTT
j_call: TRBJ2-7; v_call: TRBV6-1; d_call: TRBD2; clone_size: -; cdr3_aa: CASSEARLAGTYEQYF; cdr3_nt: TGTGCCAGCAGTGAAGCGCGGCTAGCGGGGACGTACGAGCAGTACTTC
j_call: TRBJ2-5; v_call: TRBV5-1; d_call: TRBD1; clone_size: -; cdr3_aa: CASSLRDRGQGTQYF; cdr3_nt: TGCGCCAGCAGCCTCCGGGACAGGGGCCAAGGGACCCAGTACTTC
j_call: TRBJ2-3; v_call: TRBV7-6; d_call: TRBD2; clone_size: -; cdr3_aa: CASSRTSGASTDTQYF; cdr3_nt: TGTGCCAGCAGCCGGACTAGCGGGGCGAGCACAGATACGCAGTATTTT
j_call: TRBJ1-5; v_call: TRBV11-3; d_call: -; clone_size: -; cdr3_aa: CERRAGYSNQPQHF; cdr3_nt: TGTGAGAGGCGGGCAGGCTATAGCAATCAGCCCCAGCATTTT
j_call: TRBJ2-3; v_call: TRBV19; d_call: -; clone_size: -; cdr3_aa: CASSKRPADTQYF; cdr3_nt: TGTGCCAGTAGTAAGAGGCCAGCTGATACGCAGTATTTT
j_call: TRBJ1-4; v_call: TRBV30; d_call: -; clone_size: -; cdr3_aa: CAWSRSSNEKLFF; cdr3_nt: TGTGCCTGGAGTAGGAGCTCTAATGAAAAACTGTTTTTT
j_call: TRBJ1-2; v_call: TRBV6-6; d_call: -; clone_size: -; cdr3_aa: CASSYSSGSMGGYTF; cdr3_nt: TGTGCCAGCAGTTACTCGTCAGGGTCCATGGGAGGCTACACCTTC
j_call: TRBJ1-1; v_call: TRBV21-1; d_call: -; clone_size: few; cdr3_aa: CASSKAWGRWTEAFF; cdr3_nt: TGTGCCAGCAGCAAAGCCTGGGGCAGGTGGACTGAAGCTTTCTTT
j_call: TRBJ1-5; v_call: TRBV6-1; d_call: -; clone_size: -; cdr3_aa: CASSDRGSQPQHF; cdr3_nt: TGTGCCAGCAGTGACCGGGGTAGTCAGCCCCAGCATTTT
j_call: TRBJ1-1; v_call: TRBV19; d_call: -; clone_size: few; cdr3_aa: CASKMGTGAAEAFF; cdr3_nt: TGTGCCAGTAAGATGGGGACGGGAGCCGCTGAAGCTTTCTTT
j_call: TRBJ1-1; v_call: TRBV3-1/TRBV3-2; d_call: -; clone_size: -; cdr3_aa: CASSPIPFAGGTEAFF; cdr3_nt: TGTGCCAGCAGCCCTATTCCCTTTGCCGGGGGCACTGAAGCTTTCTTT
j_call: TRBJ2-7; v_call: TRBV2; d_call: -; clone_size: -; cdr3_aa: CASSEVGADEQYF; cdr3_nt: TGTGCCAGCAGTGAAGTGGGGGCGGACGAGCAGTACTTC
j_call: TRBJ1-1; v_call: TRBV4-2; d_call: TRBD1; clone_size: once; cdr3_aa: CASSQDPTGAITEAFF; cdr3_nt: TGTGCCAGCAGCCAAGATCCGACAGGGGCTATCACTGAAGCTTTCTTT
j_call: TRBJ1-3; v_call: TRBV7-9; d_call: TRBD1; clone_size: -; cdr3_aa: CASSPQGVSGNTIYF; cdr3_nt: TGTGCCAGCAGCCCCCAGGGGGTCTCTGGAAACACCATATATTTT
j_call: TRBJ1-1; v_call: TRBV6-5; d_call: -; clone_size: -; cdr3_aa: CASSYSRGMNTEAFF; cdr3_nt: TGTGCCAGCAGTTACTCCAGGGGCATGAACACTGAAGCTTTCTTT
j_call: TRBJ1-3; v_call: TRBV6-5; d_call: -; clone_size: -; cdr3_aa: CASQARADSGNTIYF; cdr3_nt: TGTGCCAGCCAAGCCAGGGCAGACTCTGGAAACACCATATATTTT
j_call: TRBJ1-5; v_call: TRBV25-1; d_call: -; clone_size: -; cdr3_aa: CASSDPLSGFNQPQHF; cdr3_nt: TGTGCCAGCAGTGACCCCCTTTCAGGATTCAATCAGCCCCAGCATTTT
j_call: TRBJ2-1; v_call: TRBV3-1/TRBV3-2; d_call: TRBD1; clone_size: -; cdr3_aa: CASSQDLGQMTNEQFF; cdr3_nt: TGTGCCAGCAGCCAAGATTTGGGACAGATGACTAATGAGCAGTTCTTC
j_call: TRBJ1-3; v_call: TRBV4-2; d_call: -; clone_size: -; cdr3_aa: CASSQGTVSSGNTIYF; cdr3_nt: TGTGCCAGCAGCCAAGGAACAGTGAGCTCTGGAAACACCATATATTTT
j_call: TRBJ1-1; v_call: TRBV13; d_call: TRBD1; clone_size: -; cdr3_aa: CASSLDRGGTEAFF; cdr3_nt: TGTGCCAGCAGCCTCGACAGGGGAGGCACTGAAGCTTTCTTT
j_call: TRBJ2-7; v_call: TRBV19; d_call: -; clone_size: once; cdr3_aa: CASTRGDHPYEQYF; cdr3_nt: TGTGCCAGTACCAGGGGGGATCACCCCTACGAGCAGTACTTC
j_call: TRBJ2-7; v_call: TRBV12-3/TRBV12-4; d_call: -; clone_size: -; cdr3_aa: CASSRGNYEQYF; cdr3_nt: TGTGCCAGCAGTAGGGGAAACTACGAGCAGTACTTC
j_call: TRBJ2-7; v_call: TRBV25-1; d_call: -; clone_size: -; cdr3_aa: CASSPTGGAREQYF; cdr3_nt: TGTGCCAGCAGTCCTACAGGGGGGGCGAGGGAGCAGTACTTC
j_call: TRBJ1-3; v_call: TRBV13; d_call: -; clone_size: -; cdr3_aa: CASSFRGSGNTIYF; cdr3_nt: TGTGCCAGCAGCTTCAGGGGTTCTGGAAACACCATATATTTT
j_call: TRBJ1-5; v_call: TRBV18; d_call: -; clone_size: -; cdr3_aa: CASSPGDPRGGNQPQHF; cdr3_nt: TGTGCCAGCTCACCCGGTGACCCACGGGGGGGGAATCAGCCCCAGCATTTT
j_call: TRBJ2-3; v_call: TRBV10-1; d_call: -; clone_size: -; cdr3_aa: CASSGGADTDTQYF; cdr3_nt: TGCGCCAGCAGTGGCGGAGCGGACACAGATACGCAGTATTTT
j_call: TRBJ1-6; v_call: TRBV5-4; d_call: -; clone_size: -; cdr3_aa: CASSFRQDNSPLHF; cdr3_nt: TGTGCCAGCAGCTTTCGTCAGGATAATTCACCCCTCCACTTT